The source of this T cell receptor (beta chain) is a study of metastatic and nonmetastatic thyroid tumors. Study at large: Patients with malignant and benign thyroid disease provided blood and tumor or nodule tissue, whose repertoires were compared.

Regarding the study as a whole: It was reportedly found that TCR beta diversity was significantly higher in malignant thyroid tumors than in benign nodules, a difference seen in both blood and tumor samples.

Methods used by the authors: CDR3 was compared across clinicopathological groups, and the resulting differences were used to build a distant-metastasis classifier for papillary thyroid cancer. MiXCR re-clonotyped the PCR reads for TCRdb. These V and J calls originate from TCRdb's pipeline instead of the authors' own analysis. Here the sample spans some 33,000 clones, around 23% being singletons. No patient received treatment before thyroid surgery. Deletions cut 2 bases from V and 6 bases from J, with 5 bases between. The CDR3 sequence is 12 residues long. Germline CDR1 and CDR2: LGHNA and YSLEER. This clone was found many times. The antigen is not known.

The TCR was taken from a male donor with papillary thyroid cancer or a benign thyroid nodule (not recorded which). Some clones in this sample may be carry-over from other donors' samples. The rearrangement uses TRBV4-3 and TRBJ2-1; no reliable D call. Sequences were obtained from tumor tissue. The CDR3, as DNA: TGCGCCAGCAGCCAAAGCCGCAATGAGCAGTTCTTC. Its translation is CASSQSRNEQFF.